Below are 3 T cell receptor beta chains sequenced from a single sample in a study of shared clonotypes between healthy human individuals. Method: immunoSEQ multiplex PCR; TCRdb's copy keeps in-frame clones and lacks some. The sample has around 2.1 million clones, about 94% seen once. Sequenced material: naive CD4+ T cells sorted from blood. Stated subset: CD45RA+ positively selected. The receptor source for this set is a man between 18 and 35 years old in good health.

The rearrangement links TRBV7-2 to TRBJ2-1, with D perhaps TRBD1 or TRBD2 (7 bases each). The CDR3 spans 14 residues. Trimming took off 2 bases at V and 9 bases at J, with 14 bases between the two ends. The germline CDR1 and CDR2 sequences are SGHTA and FQGNSA. The CDR3 region is CASSLSQGGSEQFF. DNA for the CDR3: TGTGCCAGCAGCTTATCTCAGGGGGGGAGTGAGCAGTTCTTC.

This sequence joins TRBV28 and TRBJ1-2; D uncertain. Germline V gene sequence: CDR1 MDHEN, CDR2 SYDVKM. Trimming removed 2 bases at V and 0 bases at J, with 7 bases between. This CDR3 is 14 amino acids long. CDR3 DNA sequence: TGTGCCAGCAGTTTACCCAAAGCTAACTATGGCTACACCTTC. It specifies CASSLPKANYGYTF.

The rearrangement links TRBV28 to TRBJ2-7; TRBD1 or TRBD2 may be the D gene (5 bases each). V was pared by 4 bases and J by 2 bases, with 18 bases between. This CDR3 spans 16 amino acids. Per germline, CDR1 MDHEN and CDR2 SYDVKM. The DNA of the CDR3 is TGTGCCAGCAGTTCTCCGGCCGGGGCAGCAACCTACGAGCAGTACTTC. Translating gives CASSSPAGAATYEQYF.